What follows are 3 T cell receptor beta chains derived from one specimen sequenced in a study of CD8+ T cells in alopecia areata. Regarding treatment: oral pan-JAK inhibitor, 5-10 mg twice daily. RNA extraction was followed by reverse transcription into cDNA, which acted as the sequencing template. Produced via immunoSEQ multiplex PCR; TCRdb's table is partial and in-frame only. The top ten clones hold about 17% of a sample with more than 90,000 clones, just under 60% of them seen once. This sample comprised CD8+ T cells sorted from blood, obtained at approximately week 60, from a patient treated with tofacitinib. The receptors originated from a human donor with alopecia areata.

This clone was found a few times. The gene calls are TRBV19 and TRBJ2-2, with D possibly being TRBD2 (6 bases). The CDR3 has 14 residues. The germline V gene encodes CDR1 LNHDA and CDR2 SQIVND (reference sequence). The germline V and J ends were trimmed by 7 bases and 4 bases, with 13 bases remaining between them. The CDR3 bases are TGTGCCAGTATTATTGGGGGGTCCACCGGGGAGCTGTTTTTT. Its translation is CASIIGGSTGELFF.

V usage is TRBV25-1 and J usage is TRBJ2-3, with D possibly matching TRBD2 (6 bases). The CDR3 loop spans 17 amino acids. V lost 4 bases and J lost 6, with 23 bases in between. Germline loops: CDR1 MGHDK, CDR2 SYGVNS. CDR3 DNA: TGTGCCAGCAGTGGGAGGGGAAAGGAAGCGGCCTTCGATACGCAGTATTTT. Encoded protein: CASSGRGKEAAFDTQYF.

The V gene is TRBV9, the J gene TRBJ2-5, with D maybe TRBD1 (5 bases). Between the trimmed V and J ends, which lost 0 bases and 0 bases, there was a span of 6 bases. Per germline, CDR1 SGDLS and CDR2 YYNGEE. The CDR3 has 14 residues. The CDR3 is CASSVVQDQETQYF. For the CDR3, the DNA is TGTGCCAGCAGCGTAGTACAGGACCAAGAGACCCAGTACTTC.